The 15 T cell receptor beta chains presented below share a single source sample, sequenced in a study of blood T cell repertoires in COVID-19 (TCRdb year 2020). Libraries were prepared through the immunoSEQ multiplex PCR assay. TCRdb carries this immuneACCESS record with in-frame sequences only. Its versions omit some clonotypes, under half of them owing to an unresolved V gene in the studies checked, with the rest unexplained. The sample contains some 320,000 clones, 89% of them found a single time. The ten largest make up approximately 5% of the sample. Sequencing was performed on PBMCs or T cells enriched from blood (not recorded which). Receptors were obtained from a man aged 55 to 70 who had recovered from COVID-19.

The V and J genes are TRBV3-1 (or the pseudogene TRBV3-2) and TRBJ2-5; D is perhaps TRBD1 (6 bases). The germline CDR1 and CDR2 sequences are LGHDT and YNNKEL (reference sequence). The CDR3 spans 15 residues. Trimming stripped 2 bases from V and 1 base from J, with 11 bases between. CDR3 DNA sequence: TGTGCCAGCAGCCAATTACCACAGGGCCAAGAGACCCAGTACTTC. Protein sequence: CASSQLPQGQETQYF.

This clone was seen once. One end of the junction is discordant with germline, which a read error may explain. This CDR3 is CASSPGPDNEQFF. The CDR3, as DNA: TGTGCTAGCAGCCCTGGGCCCGACAATGAGCAGTTCTTC. The chain uses TRBV7-7 and TRBJ2-1, with D uncertain. CDR3 length: 13 residues. Germline V gives CDR1 SSHAT, CDR2 FNYEAQ (reference sequence).

The table lists this clone with a count of one. The J gene is TRBJ2-3, the V gene TRBV7-9, with 8 bases lining up with TRBD2. The germline V gene has CDR1 SEHNR and CDR2 FQNEAQ (reference sequence). After removal of 6 bases from V and 0 bases from J, the junction contained 5 bases not matched to a gene. The CDR3 runs to 15 residues. In nucleotides, the CDR3 is TGTGCCAGCAGTTCACTAGCGGATAGCACAGATACGCAGTATTTT. Translated: CASSSLADSTDTQYF.

The chain joins TRBV5-1 to TRBJ2-7, with D possibly being TRBD2 (6 bases). Germline V gives CDR1 SGHRS, CDR2 YFSETQ. Trimming shortened V by 6 bases and J by 0 bases, and 13 bases separated the two germline ends. The CDR3 extends over 14 amino acids. CDR3 DNA: TGCGCCAGCACTCTTGGCGGGGACTCCTACGAGCAGTACTTC. It specifies CASTLGGDSYEQYF.

The chain has TRBV14 and TRBJ2-4, with 7 positions matching TRBD2. V trimming: 0 bases; J trimming: 9 bases; junction bases outside the gene matches: 2. CDR3 size: 13 residues. Germline CDR1 and CDR2: SGHDN and FVKESK. The CDR3 is CASSQETSSIQYF. CDR3 sequence (DNA): TGTGCCAGCAGCCAAGAGACTAGCAGCATTCAGTACTTC.

The chain links TRBV7-3 to TRBJ2-7; D unclear. The CDR3 is 13 amino acids. The V end lost 5 bases, the J end lost 0 bases, and 8 bases lay between the germline ends. CDR1 and CDR2 from the germline V gene are SGHTA and FQGTGA. The CDR3 sequence is CASSRGHSYEQYF. The DNA for the CDR3 is TGTGCCAGCAGCCGCGGCCACTCCTACGAGCAGTACTTC.

The rearrangement uses TRBV5-8 and TRBJ1-5; D is possibly TRBD1 (5 bases). Germline CDR1 and CDR2: SGHTS and YDEGEE. Trimming removed 6 bases from V and 2 bases from J, with 15 bases in between. This CDR3 spans 15 amino acids. The CDR3 DNA sequence: TGTGCCAGCACCACTTGGGGCAGGGGCAATCAGCCCCAGCATTTT. It translates to CASTTWGRGNQPQHF.

The chain employs TRBV24-1 and TRBJ1-5; D ambiguous. Germline V CDR1 and CDR2: KGHDR, SFDVKD. The CDR3 is 12 residues long. Trimming left V 6 bases short and J 2 bases short, with 4 bases between. CDR3 sequence: CATSSGNQPQHF. The CDR3 coding sequence is TGTGCCACCAGTTCTGGCAATCAGCCCCAGCATTTT.

This chain joins TRBV5-3 and TRBJ1-2; 9 positions agree with TRBD1. TRBV5-3 is known as an ORF, though its function is uncertain. Trimming took 3 bases from V and 2 from J; bases not matched to a gene: 11. This CDR3 region has 17 residues. The CDR3 loop reads CARSWRSPGQGNYGYTF. The CDR3 nucleotides are TGTGCCAGAAGCTGGAGATCACCGGGACAGGGCAACTATGGCTACACCTTC.

This CDR3 reads CASSGLAGGISYEQYF. The DNA for the CDR3 is TGCGCCAGCAGCGGTCTAGCGGGAGGAATCTCCTACGAGCAGTACTTC. The gene calls are TRBV5-1 and TRBJ2-7; 11 nucleotides match TRBD2. CDR3 length: 16 residues. Germline V gene lookup returns CDR1 SGHRS and CDR2 YFSETQ. The junction had 6 bases not matched to a gene; V was cut back by 4 bases and J by 0 bases.

The rearrangement links TRBV18 to TRBJ1-4; D not resolved. Trimming removed 1 base from V and 2 bases from J, with 14 bases in between. The CDR3 length is 17 residues. Germline loops: CDR1 KGHSH, CDR2 LQKENI. The CDR3 is CASSPRAPRATNEKLFF. The CDR3 nucleotides read TGTGCCAGCTCACCACGCGCGCCGAGGGCGACTAATGAAAAACTGTTTTTT. The whole variable domain, remainder taken from reference TRBV18 and TRBJ1-4, is NAGVMQNPRHLVRRRGQEARLRCSPMKGHSHVYWYRQLPEEGLKFMVYLQKENIIDESGMPKERFSAEFPKEGPSILRIQQVVRGDSAAYFCASSPRAPRATNEKLFFGSGTQLSVL.

This clone has more than one count but fewer than ten. The V call is TRBV7-9, the J call TRBJ2-1, with 12 bases fitting TRBD2. Germline V gene sequence: CDR1 SEHNR, CDR2 FQNEAQ (reference sequence). V lost 2 bases and J lost 4; bases outside the gene matches: 9. The CDR3 spans 18 residues. In DNA, the CDR3 is TGTGCCAGCAGCTTACTCCTAGCGGGAGGGAGGGTGTACAATGAGCAGTTCTTC. This gives the protein CASSLLLAGGRVYNEQFF.

This clone has more than one count but fewer than ten. V is TRBV25-1 and J is TRBJ2-5; the D gene is possibly TRBD1 (6 bases). The CDR3 consists of 18 residues. Trimming removed 8 bases from V and 2 bases from J, with 27 bases in between. Germline CDR1 MGHDK, CDR2 SYGVNS. The chain's CDR3 is CASADSETPAGLQETQYF. In DNA, the CDR3 is TGTGCCAGCGCGGACAGCGAGACGCCTGCGGGTCTTCAAGAGACCCAGTACTTC. Complete variable domain (other parts from reference TRBV25-1 and TRBJ2-5): EADIYQTPRYLVIGTGKKITLECSQTMGHDKMYWYQQDPGMELHLIHYSYGVNSTEKGDLSSESTVSRIRTEHFPLTLESARPSHTSQYLCASADSETPAGLQETQYFGPGTRLLVL.

This clone appeared a few times. The chain uses TRBV6-5 and TRBJ2-2; D is unclear. The CDR3 has 15 residues. Per germline, CDR1 MNHEY and CDR2 SVGAGI. V lost 5 bases to trimming and J lost 1 base, with 11 bases between them. CDR3 protein: CASSPRTENTGELFF. The CDR3 DNA reads TGTGCCAGCAGTCCACGAACAGAGAACACCGGGGAGCTGTTTTTT.

The rearrangement uses TRBV7-3 and TRBJ1-5; TRBD1 is a possible D gene (5 bases). Germline V gene sequence: CDR1 SGHTA, CDR2 FQGTGA. CDR3 length equals 13 residues. Between the trimmed V and J ends, which lost 5 bases and 1 base, there was a span of 6 bases. CDR3 in DNA: TGTGCCAGCAGCCCAGGGAGCAATCAGCCCCAGCATTTT. Encoded protein: CASSPGSNQPQHF.